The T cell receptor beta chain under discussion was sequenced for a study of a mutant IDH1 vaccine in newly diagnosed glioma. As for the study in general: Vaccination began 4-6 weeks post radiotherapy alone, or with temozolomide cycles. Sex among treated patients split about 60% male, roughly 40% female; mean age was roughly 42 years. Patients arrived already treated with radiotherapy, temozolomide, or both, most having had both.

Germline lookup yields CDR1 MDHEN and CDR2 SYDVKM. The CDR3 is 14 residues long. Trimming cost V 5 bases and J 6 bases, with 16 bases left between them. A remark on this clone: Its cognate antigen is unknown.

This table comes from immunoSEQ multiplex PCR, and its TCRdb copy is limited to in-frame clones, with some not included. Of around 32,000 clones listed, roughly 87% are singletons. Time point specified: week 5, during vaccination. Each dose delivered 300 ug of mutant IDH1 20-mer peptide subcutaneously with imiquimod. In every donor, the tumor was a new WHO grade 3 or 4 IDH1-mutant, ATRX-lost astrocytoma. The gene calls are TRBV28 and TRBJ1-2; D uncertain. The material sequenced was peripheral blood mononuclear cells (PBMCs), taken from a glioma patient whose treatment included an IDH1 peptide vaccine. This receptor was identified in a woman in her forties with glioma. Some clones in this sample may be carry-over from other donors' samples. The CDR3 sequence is CASSPRGHPNGYTF. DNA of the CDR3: TGTGCCAGCAGTCCCCGAGGGCACCCCAATGGCTACACCTTC.